This is a list of T cell receptor beta chains from one sample in a study of blood T cell repertoires in COVID-19. The table came from immunoSEQ multiplex PCR; TCRdb's copy has only in-frame clones and leaves some out. The repertoire holds about 17,000 clones, 90% to 95% seen once, with 4% to 5.5% in the top ten. The sequenced material came from peripheral blood. Receptors originate from a man in his sixties with active COVID-19. Both conserved end residues are part of each CDR3. Each record gives: V gene, J gene, clone size, D gene, CDR3 DNA, CDR3 protein. A D gene is named only where the DNA matches it firmly. Expanded clones are given a class, and other clones once, few, many or no size at all.

TRBV19,TRBJ1-2,-,-,TGTGCCAGTAGGACAGGACCGAACTATGGCTACACCTTC,CASRTGPNYGYTF
TRBV10-1,TRBJ1-5,-,TRBD1,TGCGCCAGCAGTGCACAGGGGGGTCAGCCCCAGCATTTT,CASSAQGGQPQHF
TRBV15,TRBJ2-1,-,TRBD2,TGTGCCACCAGCTATAGCGGGGGGGGGTACAATGAGCAGTTCTTC,CATSYSGGGYNEQFF
TRBV2,TRBJ1-2,-,-,TGTGCCAGCAGAGGGGACTACCCTGGGGGCTATGGCTACACCTTC,CASRGDYPGGYGYTF
TRBV29-1,TRBJ1-1,-,TRBD1,TGCAGCGTTGCAAAACAGGGGAGTGAAGCTTTCTTT,CSVAKQGSEAFF
TRBV6-6,TRBJ2-1,-,TRBD2,TGTGCCAGCAGGGAGCGGGGGGGCATTATCAATGAGCAGTTCTTC,CASRERGGIINEQFF
TRBV4-1,TRBJ2-3,-,TRBD2,TGCGCCAGCAGCCCTATCCGGGGGGGCATACACCTATCCAGCACAGATACGCAGTATTTT,CASSPIRGGIHLSSTDTQYF
TRBV18,TRBJ2-7,-,TRBD2,TGTGCCAGCTCACCGACTAGCGGGGCCTACGAGCAGTACTTC,CASSPTSGAYEQYF
TRBV29-1,TRBJ2-2,few,-,TGCAGCGTAGGCGGAGGGATGGACACCGGGGAGCTGTTTTTT,CSVGGGMDTGELFF
TRBV9,TRBJ2-1,-,TRBD2,TGTGCCAGCAGCGCCGGACTAGCGGGGAAATATGAGCAGTTCTTC,CASSAGLAGKYEQFF
TRBV19,TRBJ1-5,-,-,TGTGCCAGTAGTATGACCTCAGGGATCAGCAATCAGCCCCAGCATTTT,CASSMTSGISNQPQHF
TRBV12-5,TRBJ2-1,-,TRBD2,TGTGCTAGTGGTTTGGACGCCCGGGCGGGAGTCCTCTACAATGAGCAGTTCTTC,CASGLDARAGVLYNEQFF
TRBV5-1,TRBJ2-1,-,TRBD1,TGCGCCAGCAGCCAGGGACAGACTTACAATGAGCAGTTCTTC,CASSQGQTYNEQFF
TRBV9,TRBJ2-3,once,TRBD1,TGTGCCAGCAGCGTGGGACAGGGAAAAAACACAGATACGCAGTATTTT,CASSVGQGKNTDTQYF
TRBV5-4,TRBJ1-2,medium-sized,-,TGTGCCAGCAGCTTTTTAGGCACCGGGAGCCCTAGGAGGGGCTACACCTTC,CASSFLGTGSPRRGYTF
TRBV5-1,TRBJ2-1,-,TRBD2,TGCGCCAGCCAGACCCTAGCGGGGGGCTACAATGAGCAGTTCTTC,CASQTLAGGYNEQFF
TRBV18,TRBJ1-3,-,-,TGTGCCAGCTCACCGGGGGGCTCTGGAAACACCATATATTTT,CASSPGGSGNTIYF
TRBV5-1,TRBJ1-3,-,-,TGCGCCAGCAGCTTGTCTCACAGTATCTCTGGAAACACCATATATTTT,CASSLSHSISGNTIYF
TRBV11-2,TRBJ1-1,-,-,TGTGCCAGCAGCTCCGGGTTCACTGAAGCTTTCTTT,CASSSGFTEAFF
TRBV3-1/TRBV3-2,TRBJ2-7,-,TRBD1,TGTGCCAGCAGCCGACAGGGCTCCAACGAGCAGTACTTC,CASSRQGSNEQYF
TRBV9,TRBJ2-4,-,TRBD1,TGTGCCAGCAGCGCCCGGGGACAGAGAAACATTCAGTACTTC,CASSARGQRNIQYF
TRBV2,TRBJ1-4,-,-,TGTGCCAGAAGGCGGTCCGGCGGAACTAATGAAAAACTGTTTTTT,CARRRSGGTNEKLFF
TRBV24-1,TRBJ2-5,-,TRBD1,TGTGCCACCGCGTCCGGGACAGGGACAGAGACCCAGTACTTC,CATASGTGTETQYF
TRBV6-5,TRBJ2-1,-,TRBD1,TGTGCCAGCAGTAAACAGGGGCTACAAAACAATGAGCAGTTCTTC,CASSKQGLQNNEQFF
TRBV6-5,TRBJ2-3,once,TRBD1,TGTGCCGGAAAAAGGGACAGCCACACAGATACGCAGTATTTT,CAGKRDSHTDTQYF
TRBV19,TRBJ2-1,-,TRBD1,TGTGCCAGTAGTTTTCGGGGACAGAGTTACAATGAGCAGTTCTTC,CASSFRGQSYNEQFF
TRBV11-2,TRBJ2-1,-,-,TGTGCCAGCAGCTTAGCGGGGGTCTCCTACAATGAGCAGTTCTTC,CASSLAGVSYNEQFF
TRBV6-5,TRBJ1-5,-,-,TGTGCCAGCAGTTACAGGGGATTAAGCAATCAGCCCCAGCATTTT,CASSYRGLSNQPQHF
TRBV4-1,TRBJ1-2,-,TRBD1,TGCGCCAGCAGCCGGACAGGGGGAGCAGGGGGTTATGGCTACACCTTC,CASSRTGGAGGYGYTF
TRBV18,TRBJ1-1,-,-,TGTGCCAGCTCACCACCGGGCCGGGGGTCTGAAGCTTTCTTT,CASSPPGRGSEAFF
TRBV27,TRBJ2-5,-,-,TGTGCCAGCAGTTCGGACACTACCCAAGAGACCCAGTACTTC,CASSSDTTQETQYF
TRBV3-1/TRBV3-2,TRBJ2-4,-,-,TGTGCCAGCAGCCCGCCGTGGGAGGACATTCAGTACTTC,CASSPPWEDIQYF
TRBV2,TRBJ1-1,-,TRBD1,TGTGCCAGCAGTGAAGCCAGGGGGCACACTGAAGCTTTCTTT,CASSEARGHTEAFF
TRBV4-1,TRBJ2-5,once,TRBD2,TGCGCCAGCAGCCAAGAGGAGACTAGCGGGGGGCTTCAAGAGACCCAGTACTTC,CASSQEETSGGLQETQYF
TRBV18,TRBJ1-2,-,-,TGTGCCAGCTCACCCCGGGGTGACTATGGCTACACCTTC,CASSPRGDYGYTF
TRBV21-1,TRBJ1-5,-,-,TGTGCCAGCAGCAAAAGTAGGGGGGGGAGCAATCAGCCCCAGCATTTT,CASSKSRGGSNQPQHF
TRBV11-2,TRBJ1-6,-,-,TGTGCCAGCAGCCTGGGGGGGCTCAGCTCCTATAATTCACCCCTCCACTTT,CASSLGGLSSYNSPLHF
TRBV19,TRBJ2-3,-,TRBD1,TGTGCCAGCCGGGACAGGGGGCGCACAGATACGCAGTATTTT,CASRDRGRTDTQYF
TRBV6-5,TRBJ1-1,-,TRBD1,TGTGCCAGCAGCAGACAGGGGACCCCTGAAGCTTTCTTT,CASSRQGTPEAFF
TRBV3-1/TRBV3-2,TRBJ2-3,-,TRBD1,TGTGCCAGCAGCCCCCTCTACCAGGGGGAGGATACGCAGTATTTT,CASSPLYQGEDTQYF
TRBV2,TRBJ2-5,-,TRBD1,TGTGCCAGCCGACAGGGGGCAGAGACCCAGTACTTC,CASRQGAETQYF
TRBV11-2,TRBJ2-1,-,TRBD1,TGTGCCAGCAGCTTAGAATCAGGGGGTACAACCGAGCAGTTCTTC,CASSLESGGTTEQFF
TRBV14,TRBJ1-2,-,-,TGTGCCAGCTCACCTCATCGGGGTAGCTATGGCTACACCTTC,CASSPHRGSYGYTF
TRBV5-1,TRBJ2-1,-,TRBD2,TGCGCCAGCAGCTTGGGGCCAACTACTAGCGGGGGGGCGAATGAGCAGTTCTTC,CASSLGPTTSGGANEQFF
TRBV15,TRBJ1-2,once,-,TGTGCCACCAGCAGAGATTACGTCTCATCGGGTGGCTACACCTTC,CATSRDYVSSGGYTF
TRBV4-1,TRBJ1-2,-,-,TGCGCCAGCAGCCACATGAACCAGAGGGGGTATGGCTACACCTTC,CASSHMNQRGYGYTF
TRBV5-6,TRBJ2-2,once,TRBD2,TGTGCCAGCAGCTCCGGACTAGCGAGGGCCGGGGAGCTGTTTTTT,CASSSGLARAGELFF
TRBV5-1,TRBJ2-5,-,-,TGCGCCAGCAGCTTCGGCAGGACACACCAAGAGACCCAGTACTTC,CASSFGRTHQETQYF
TRBV5-4,TRBJ2-1,-,TRBD1,TGTGCCAGCAGCTTTGGGGGACAGGGTTACAATGAGCAGTTCTTC,CASSFGGQGYNEQFF
TRBV6-5,TRBJ1-5,once,TRBD1,TGTGCCAGCAGTTGGGGACAGGGGGGTCAGCCCCAGCATTTT,CASSWGQGGQPQHF
TRBV5-6,TRBJ1-3,-,-,TGTGCCAGCAGTCGAGGCGGCGGGGGCTCTGGAAACACCATATATTTT,CASSRGGGGSGNTIYF
TRBV27,TRBJ1-1,-,-,TGTGCCAGTAGTTTCGCAGGGAGGACCACTGAAGCTTTCTTT,CASSFAGRTTEAFF
TRBV5-1,TRBJ1-3,-,TRBD1,TGCGCCAGCAGCTCGGGACAGTATACTGGAAACACCATATATTTT,CASSSGQYTGNTIYF
TRBV7-6,TRBJ2-1,large,TRBD1,TGTGCCAGCAGCTTAGAGACAGGGTCCTACAATGAGCAGTTCTTC,CASSLETGSYNEQFF
TRBV9,TRBJ1-4,-,-,TGTGCCAGCAGCGCGGGACAAAATGAAAAACTGTTTTTT,CASSAGQNEKLFF
TRBV6-1,TRBJ1-1,once,-,TGTGCCAGCAGTGACGGGGTGAGGAACACTGAAGCTTTCTTT,CASSDGVRNTEAFF
TRBV28,TRBJ2-6,-,-,TGTGCCAGCAGCCCGTCGGGGGTACACTACTCTGGGGCCAACGTCCTGACTTTC,CASSPSGVHYSGANVLTF
TRBV4-1,TRBJ1-1,-,-,TGCGCCAGTAGCCAACTACCATACAGGACTATGAACACTGAAGCTTTCTTT,CASSQLPYRTMNTEAFF
TRBV5-1,TRBJ2-1,-,-,TGCGCCAGCAGCTTGGAACAGTCAAATGAGCAGTTCTTC,CASSLEQSNEQFF